The rows below give T cell receptor beta chains drawn from one sample of a study of graft-versus-host responses after intestinal transplantation. The antigens for these receptors are not known. The method was immunoSEQ multiplex PCR; TCRdb's version includes in-frame clones alone and lacks a portion of them. The sample includes under 75,000 clones, around 90% of them seen just once. The source was unstimulated CD8+ T cells sorted from spleen or lymph node cells, collected before transplant. The receptors were sampled from a human donor who was the organ donor for an intestinal transplant. CDR3s include the opening cysteine and the closing phenylalanine or tryptophan. Fields, in order: V gene, clone size, D gene, J gene, CDR3 DNA, CDR3 protein. The D gene is left open where the match is weak. Expanded clones are given a class, and other clones once, few, many or no size at all.

TRBV28	NA	NA	TRBJ2-1	TGTGCCAGCAGCCCCATCGCCGACCCGGGCAATGAGCAGTTCTTC	CASSPIADPGNEQFF
TRBV28	NA	NA	TRBJ1-4	TGTGCCAGCCATCACAGCTATAATGAAAAACTGTTTTTT	CASHHSYNEKLFF
TRBV28	NA	NA	TRBJ1-1	TGTGCCAGCAGTCTAGTCGGGGGGGGCACTGAAGCTTTCTTT	CASSLVGGGTEAFF
TRBV11-2	few	NA	TRBJ2-5	TGTGCCAGCAGCTCCAGCGGAGTACAAGAGACCCAGTACTTC	CASSSSGVQETQYF
TRBV7-6	NA	TRBD2	TRBJ2-3	TGTGCCAGCAGCCCCACGGGGGGGAACACAGATACGCAGTATTTT	CASSPTGGNTDTQYF
TRBV30	NA	NA	TRBJ1-1	TGTGCCTGGGGACAGTTCATGAACACTGAAGCTTTCTTT	CAWGQFMNTEAFF
TRBV15	NA	TRBD1	TRBJ1-1	TGTGCCACCAGCACTGGGACAGGGGTTGCTGAAGCTTTCTTT	CATSTGTGVAEAFF
TRBV30	NA	NA	TRBJ1-2	TGTGCCTGGAGTCCCATCCACAGCGGCTACACCTTC	CAWSPIHSGYTF
TRBV5-4	NA	TRBD1	TRBJ1-2	TGTGCCAGCAGCTGGACAGGGAGCGATTATGGCTACACCTTC	CASSWTGSDYGYTF
TRBV15	NA	NA	TRBJ1-2	TGTGCCACCAGCAGAGATCTCCGCCTTAACAGGGTCGACGGCTACACCTTC	CATSRDLRLNRVDGYTF
TRBV7-2	NA	NA	TRBJ1-2	TGTGCCAGCAGCTTAGCTGTAAGGGACACTTATCCCTCCTATGGCTACACCTTC	CASSLAVRDTYPSYGYTF
TRBV6-1	NA	NA	TRBJ1-1	TGTGCCAGCAAGGAAGAGGATCCTGAAGCTTTCTTT	CASKEEDPEAFF
TRBV2	NA	NA	TRBJ2-1	TGTGCGAGCCACGAGGTTCACTACAATGAGCAGTTCTTC	CASHEVHYNEQFF
TRBV9	NA	TRBD2	TRBJ2-4	TGTGCCAGCAGCGTAGGGCTAGCGGGGTATAAAAACATTCAGTACTTC	CASSVGLAGYKNIQYF
TRBV7-2	NA	NA	TRBJ2-5	TGTGCCAGCAGCCCCCCCTACCAAGAGACCCAGTACTTC	CASSPPYQETQYF
TRBV30	once	NA	TRBJ1-2	TGTGCCTGGACCCCCCTGGGGGGAGCTAACTATGGCTACACCTTC	CAWTPLGGANYGYTF
TRBV7-9	NA	TRBD1	TRBJ1-2	TGTGCCAGCAGCTTAGATGGGACAGGCTATGGCTACACCTTC	CASSLDGTGYGYTF
TRBV5-8	few	NA	TRBJ2-3	TGTGCCAGCCCCGCCTGGCCCCATGTCACAGATACGCAGTATTTT	CASPAWPHVTDTQYF
TRBV5-1	NA	TRBD2	TRBJ2-3	TGCGCCAGCAGCTTGCGGGGGGCAGATACGCAGTATTTT	CASSLRGADTQYF
TRBV21-1	NA	NA	TRBJ2-5	TGTGCCAGCAGCAAGGCGTTACCTTGGACAGAGCTTCAAGAGACCCAGTACTTC	CASSKALPWTELQETQYF
TRBV28	NA	NA	TRBJ1-6	TGTGCCAGCAGTCCCAGGCGCCCGCGCTCCTATAATTCACCCCTCCACTTT	CASSPRRPRSYNSPLHF
TRBV6-5	NA	NA	TRBJ1-1	TGTGCCAGCAGTACAGGGAGTCACACTGAAGCTTTCTTT	CASSTGSHTEAFF
TRBV15	once	NA	TRBJ2-3	TGTGCCACCAGCAGAGATCATGGGGCCCCGACAGATACGCAGTATTTT	CATSRDHGAPTDTQYF
TRBV4-3	once	NA	TRBJ1-2	TGCGCCAGCAGCCAAGATACAGAATACTATGGCTACACCTTC	CASSQDTEYYGYTF
TRBV14	NA	TRBD1	TRBJ1-4	TGTGCCAGCAGCCAAGATTTCGGCGACAGGGCCTTTTTT	CASSQDFGDRAFF
TRBV9	NA	NA	TRBJ1-6	TGTGCCAGCAGACCCGAGGGAAGCATTGATAATTCACCCCTCCACTTT	CASRPEGSIDNSPLHF
TRBV5-1	few	NA	TRBJ2-3	TGCGCCAGCAGCTTGGATCCAGATGATACGCAGTATTTT	CASSLDPDDTQYF
TRBV19	NA	TRBD1	TRBJ1-6	TGTGCCAGTAGTATATTGAGGGACAGGTTTTTTAGCTCCTATAATTCACCCCTCCACTTT	CASSILRDRFFSSYNSPLHF
TRBV4-3	once	TRBD1	TRBJ1-6	TGCGCCAGCAGCCAAAGGGACAGGGGGTATAATTCACCCCTCCACTTT	CASSQRDRGYNSPLHF
TRBV11-1	NA	NA	TRBJ1-1	TGTGCCAGCAGCTTAGACAGGAAAGCTTTCTTT	CASSLDRKAFF
TRBV25-1	NA	NA	TRBJ2-2	TGTGCCAGCAGTGCAGTTACCGGGGAGCTGTTTTTT	CASSAVTGELFF
TRBV7-3	NA	NA	TRBJ2-1	TGTGCCAGCAGCTTAGAGAGTGAGCAGTTCTTC	CASSLESEQFF
TRBV7-9	NA	NA	TRBJ1-1	TGTGCCAGCACCCTGTCGGACTACACTGAAGCTTTCTTT	CASTLSDYTEAFF
TRBV19	once	NA	TRBJ1-5	TGTGCCAGTAGTATATGGGACAACAATCAGCCCCAGCATTTT	CASSIWDNNQPQHF
TRBV5-6	NA	TRBD1	TRBJ2-2	TGTGCCAGCAGCTTTAGGACAGGGGGCGTCACCGGGGAGCTGTTTTTT	CASSFRTGGVTGELFF